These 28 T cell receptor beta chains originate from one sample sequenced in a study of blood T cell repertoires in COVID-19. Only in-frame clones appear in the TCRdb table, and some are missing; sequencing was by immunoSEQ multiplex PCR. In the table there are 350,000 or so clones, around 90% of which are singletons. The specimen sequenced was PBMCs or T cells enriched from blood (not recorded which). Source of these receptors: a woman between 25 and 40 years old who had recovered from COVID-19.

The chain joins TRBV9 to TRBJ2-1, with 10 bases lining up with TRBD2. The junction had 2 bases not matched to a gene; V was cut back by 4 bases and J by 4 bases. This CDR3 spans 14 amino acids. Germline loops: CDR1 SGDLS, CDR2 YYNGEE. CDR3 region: CASSRTSGYNEQFF. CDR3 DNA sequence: TGTGCCAGCAGCAGGACTAGCGGTTACAATGAGCAGTTCTTC.

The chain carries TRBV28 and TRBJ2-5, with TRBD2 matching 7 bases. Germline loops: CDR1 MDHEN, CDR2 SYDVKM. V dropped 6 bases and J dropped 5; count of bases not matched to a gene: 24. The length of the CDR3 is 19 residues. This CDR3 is CASSQRKKTSSGSGETQYF. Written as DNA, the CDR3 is TGTGCCAGCAGCCAGAGAAAGAAGACTAGCTCGGGCTCTGGGGAGACCCAGTACTTC.

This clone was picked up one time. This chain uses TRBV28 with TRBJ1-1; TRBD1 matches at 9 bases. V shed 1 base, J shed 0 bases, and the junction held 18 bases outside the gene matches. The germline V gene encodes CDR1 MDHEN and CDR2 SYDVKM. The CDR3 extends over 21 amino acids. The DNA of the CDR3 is TGTGCCAGCAGTTTATTTTTTCCAGACCACAGGGGGCCTGTCATGAACACTGAAGCTTTCTTT. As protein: CASSLFFPDHRGPVMNTEAFF.

In nucleotides, the CDR3 is TGTGCCAGCAGCTTGAGGTCCGGGAGCTACGAGCAGTACTTC. Translation gives CASSLRSGSYEQYF. J is TRBJ2-7 and V is TRBV5-8, with a possible D match to TRBD2 (6 bases). Trimming took 1 base from V and 3 from J, leaving 11 bases between them. This CDR3 is 14 amino acids long. Per germline, CDR1 SGHTS and CDR2 YDEGEE.

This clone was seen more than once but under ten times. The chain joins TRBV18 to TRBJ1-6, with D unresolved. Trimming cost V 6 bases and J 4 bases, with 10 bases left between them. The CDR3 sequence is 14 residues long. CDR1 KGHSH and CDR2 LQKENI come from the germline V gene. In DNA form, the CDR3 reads TGTGCCAGCTCCTCCGGGAAGTATAATTCACCCCTCCACTTT. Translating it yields CASSSGKYNSPLHF.

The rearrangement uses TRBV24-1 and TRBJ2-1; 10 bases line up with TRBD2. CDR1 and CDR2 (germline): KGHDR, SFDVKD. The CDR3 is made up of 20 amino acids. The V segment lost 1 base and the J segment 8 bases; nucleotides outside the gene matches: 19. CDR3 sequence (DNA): TGTGCCACCAGTGATTTTTCGGGTCTAGAAAGCGGGGGGGCTTTGGATGAGCAGTTCTTC. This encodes CATSDFSGLESGGALDEQFF.

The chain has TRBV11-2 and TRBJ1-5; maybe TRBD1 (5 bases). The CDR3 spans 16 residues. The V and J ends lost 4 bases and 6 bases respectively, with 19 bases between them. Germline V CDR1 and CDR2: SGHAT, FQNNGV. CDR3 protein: CASSSRKGHRCQPQHF. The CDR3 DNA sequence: TGTGCCAGCAGCTCCAGAAAAGGACACCGCTGTCAGCCCCAGCATTTT.

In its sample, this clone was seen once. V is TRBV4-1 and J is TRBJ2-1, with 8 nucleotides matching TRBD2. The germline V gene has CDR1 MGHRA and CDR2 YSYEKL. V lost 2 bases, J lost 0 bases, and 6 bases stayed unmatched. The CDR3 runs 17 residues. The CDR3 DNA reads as TGCGCCAGCAGCCAAAGAGGGACTAGAAGCTCCTACAATGAGCAGTTCTTC. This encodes CASSQRGTRSSYNEQFF.

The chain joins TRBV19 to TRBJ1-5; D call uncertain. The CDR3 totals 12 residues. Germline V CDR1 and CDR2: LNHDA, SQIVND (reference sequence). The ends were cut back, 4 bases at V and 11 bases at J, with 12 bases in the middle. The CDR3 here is CASSTGEGAQHF. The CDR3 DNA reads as TGTGCCAGTAGTACCGGGGAGGGAGCCCAGCATTTT.

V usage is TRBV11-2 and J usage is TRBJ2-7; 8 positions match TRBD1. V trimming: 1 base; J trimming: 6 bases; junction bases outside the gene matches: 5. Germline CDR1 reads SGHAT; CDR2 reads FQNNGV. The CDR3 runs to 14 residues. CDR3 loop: CASSLAGQGGEQYF. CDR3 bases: TGTGCCAGCAGCTTAGCCGGACAGGGCGGCGAGCAGTACTTC.

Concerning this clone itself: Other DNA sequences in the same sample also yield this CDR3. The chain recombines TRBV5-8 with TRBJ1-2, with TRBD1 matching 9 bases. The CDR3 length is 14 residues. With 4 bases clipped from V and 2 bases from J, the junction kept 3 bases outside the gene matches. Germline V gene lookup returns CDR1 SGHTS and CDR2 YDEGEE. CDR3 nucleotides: TGTGCCAGCAGCCCGGGACAGGGAAACTATGGCTACACCTTC. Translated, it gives CASSPGQGNYGYTF.

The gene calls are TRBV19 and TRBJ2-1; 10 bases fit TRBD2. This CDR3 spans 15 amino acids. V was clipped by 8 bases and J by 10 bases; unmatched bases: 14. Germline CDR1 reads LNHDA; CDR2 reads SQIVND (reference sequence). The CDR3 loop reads CASSSSGGALGEQFF. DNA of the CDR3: TGTGCCAGTTCCTCAAGCGGGGGGGCCTTAGGAGAGCAGTTCTTC.

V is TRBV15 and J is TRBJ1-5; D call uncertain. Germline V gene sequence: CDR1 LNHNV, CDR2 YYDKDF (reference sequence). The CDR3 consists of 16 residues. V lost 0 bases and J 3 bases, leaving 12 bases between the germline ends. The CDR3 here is CATSREEMSYNQPQHF. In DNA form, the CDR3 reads TGTGCCACCAGCAGAGAAGAGATGAGCTACAATCAGCCCCAGCATTTT.

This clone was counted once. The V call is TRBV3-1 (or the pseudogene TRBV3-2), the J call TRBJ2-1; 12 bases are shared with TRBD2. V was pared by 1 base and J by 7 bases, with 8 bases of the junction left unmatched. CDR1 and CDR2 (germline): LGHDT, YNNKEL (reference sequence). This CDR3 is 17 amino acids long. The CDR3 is CASSQVRLAGDLNEQFF. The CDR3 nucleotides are TGTGCCAGCAGCCAAGTTCGACTAGCGGGAGACCTGAATGAGCAGTTCTTC.

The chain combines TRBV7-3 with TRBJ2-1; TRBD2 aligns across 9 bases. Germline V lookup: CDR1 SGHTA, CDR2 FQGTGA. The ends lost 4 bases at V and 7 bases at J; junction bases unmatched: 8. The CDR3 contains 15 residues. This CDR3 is CASSSGSGGNNEQFF. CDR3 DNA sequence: TGTGCCAGCAGCTCCGGGAGCGGGGGGAATAATGAGCAGTTCTTC. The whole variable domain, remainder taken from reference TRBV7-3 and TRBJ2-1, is GAGVSQTPSNKVTEKGKYVELRCDPISGHTALYWYRQSLGQGPEFLIYFQGTGAADDSGLPNDRFFAVRPEGSVSTLKIQRTERGDSAVYLCASSSGSGGNNEQFFGPGTRLTVL.

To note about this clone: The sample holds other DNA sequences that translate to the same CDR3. CDR3 bases: TGTGCCAGCTCTAGACAGGGCTCCTACGAGCAGTACTTC. Protein: CASSRQGSYEQYF. The chain is built from TRBV7-9 and TRBJ2-7; 7 bases agree with TRBD1. With 8 bases clipped from V and 0 bases from J, the junction kept 4 bases outside the gene matches. The CDR3 covers 13 residues. CDR1 and CDR2 (germline): SEHNR, FQNEAQ (reference sequence).

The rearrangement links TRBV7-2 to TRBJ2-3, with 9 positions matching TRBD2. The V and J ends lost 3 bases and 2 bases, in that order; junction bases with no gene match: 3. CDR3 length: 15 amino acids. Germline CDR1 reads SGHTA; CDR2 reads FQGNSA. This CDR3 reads CASSLTSGHTDTQYF. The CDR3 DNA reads TGTGCCAGCAGCTTGACTAGCGGACACACAGATACGCAGTATTTT.

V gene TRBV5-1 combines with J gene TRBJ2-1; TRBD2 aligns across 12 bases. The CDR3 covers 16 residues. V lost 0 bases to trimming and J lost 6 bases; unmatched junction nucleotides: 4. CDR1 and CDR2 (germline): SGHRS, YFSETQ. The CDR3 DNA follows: TGCGCCAGCAGCTTGGGTACTAGCGGGAGGACCAATGAGCAGTTCTTC. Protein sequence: CASSLGTSGRTNEQFF.

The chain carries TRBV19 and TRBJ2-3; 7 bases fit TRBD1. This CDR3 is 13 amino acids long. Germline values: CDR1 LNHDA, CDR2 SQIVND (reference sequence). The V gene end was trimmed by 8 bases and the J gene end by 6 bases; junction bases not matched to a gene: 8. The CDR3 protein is CASLTGTGDTQYF. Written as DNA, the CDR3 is TGTGCCAGTCTGACAGGGACCGGGGATACGCAGTATTTT.

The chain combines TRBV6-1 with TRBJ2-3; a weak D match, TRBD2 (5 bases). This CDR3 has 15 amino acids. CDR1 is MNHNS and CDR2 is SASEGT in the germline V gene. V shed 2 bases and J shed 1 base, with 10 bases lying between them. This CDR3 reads CASSESGPGTDTQYF. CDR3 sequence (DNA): TGTGCCAGCAGTGAAAGCGGCCCGGGCACAGATACGCAGTATTTT.

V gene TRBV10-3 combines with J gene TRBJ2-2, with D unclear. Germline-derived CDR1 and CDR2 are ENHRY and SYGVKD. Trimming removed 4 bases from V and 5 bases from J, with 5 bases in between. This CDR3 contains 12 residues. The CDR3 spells CAISAVTGELFF. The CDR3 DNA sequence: TGTGCCATCAGTGCAGTTACCGGGGAGCTGTTTTTT.

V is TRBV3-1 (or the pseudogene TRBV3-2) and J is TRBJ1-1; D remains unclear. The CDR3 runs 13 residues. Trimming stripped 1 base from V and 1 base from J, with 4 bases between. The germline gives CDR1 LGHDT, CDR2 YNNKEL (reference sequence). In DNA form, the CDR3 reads TGTGCCAGCAGCCAAGGGGCGAACACTGAAGCTTTCTTT. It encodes CASSQGANTEAFF.

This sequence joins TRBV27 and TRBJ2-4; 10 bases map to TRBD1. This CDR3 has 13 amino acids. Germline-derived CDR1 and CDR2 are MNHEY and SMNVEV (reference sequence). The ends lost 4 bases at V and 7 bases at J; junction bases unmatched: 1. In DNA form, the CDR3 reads TGTGCCAGCAGTTGGGACAGGGGCAACATTCAGTACTTC. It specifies CASSWDRGNIQYF.

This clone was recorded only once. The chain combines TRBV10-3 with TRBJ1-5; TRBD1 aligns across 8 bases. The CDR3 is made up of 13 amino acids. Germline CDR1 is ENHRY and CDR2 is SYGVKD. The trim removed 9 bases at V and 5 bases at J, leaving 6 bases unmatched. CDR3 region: CAMQGAGDQPQHF. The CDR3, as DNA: TGTGCCATGCAGGGGGCCGGAGATCAGCCCCAGCATTTT.

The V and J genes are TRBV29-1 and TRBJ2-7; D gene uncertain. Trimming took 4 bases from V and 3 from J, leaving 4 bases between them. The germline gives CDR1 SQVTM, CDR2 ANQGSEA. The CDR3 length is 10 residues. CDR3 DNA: TGCAGCGTTGTAGTCTACGAGCAGTACTTC. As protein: CSVVVYEQYF.

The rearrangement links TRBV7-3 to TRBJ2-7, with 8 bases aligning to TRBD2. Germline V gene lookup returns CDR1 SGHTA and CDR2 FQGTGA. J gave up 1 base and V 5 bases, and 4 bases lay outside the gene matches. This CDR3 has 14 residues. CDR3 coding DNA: TGTGCCAGCAGCCCCCGGGGGGGATCCTACGAGCAGTACTTC. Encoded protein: CASSPRGGSYEQYF.

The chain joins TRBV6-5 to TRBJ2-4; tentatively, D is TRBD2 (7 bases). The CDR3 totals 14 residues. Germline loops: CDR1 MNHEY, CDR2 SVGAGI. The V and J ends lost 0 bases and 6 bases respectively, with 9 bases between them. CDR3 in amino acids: CASSYSGGANIQYF. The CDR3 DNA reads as TGTGCCAGCAGTTACTCAGGGGGGGCAAACATTCAGTACTTC.

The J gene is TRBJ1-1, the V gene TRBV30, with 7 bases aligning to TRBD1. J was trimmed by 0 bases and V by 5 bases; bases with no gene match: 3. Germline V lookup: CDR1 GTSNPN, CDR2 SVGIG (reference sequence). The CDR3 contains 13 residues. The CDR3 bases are TGTGCCTGGGCGGGACAGTTGAACACTGAAGCTTTCTTT. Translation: CAWAGQLNTEAFF.